This TCR beta chain originates from a study of regulatory T cells in long-lasting Graves disease listed by TCRdb under 2021. About the investigation overall: Patients with newly diagnosed Graves' disease had been on antithyroid drugs for under 3 months. The study was registered as a clinical trial and conducted in China. A total of around 35 samples underwent TCR sequencing: some 13 from persistent and roughly 20 from newly diagnosed Graves' disease patients. Peripheral blood TCR sequencing and RNA sequencing compared persistent Graves' disease patients with newly diagnosed Graves' disease patients. The research as a whole found: Preferential use of TRBV28, TRBJ1-2 and TRBJ2-5 was observed in persistent disease, whereas TRBV20-1 and TRBJ2-1 were favored in newly diagnosed disease. More public clonotypes were shared among persistent patients (around 3,000) than among newly diagnosed patients (966). Lower TCR Shannon entropy and fewer highly expanded clones were observed in persistent Graves' disease patients than in newly diagnosed patients, which suggested clonal expansion. Because the primary lesion, thyroid tissue, could not be accessed, the study looked at peripheral blood alone. As a limitation, the authors acknowledged that the small sample size may reduce accuracy. Only the TCR beta chain was sequenced and analyzed.

This clonotype was seen at least ten times. Its antigen target is currently unknown. No per-base quality is available; no much larger clone lies one base away. According to the study, the label for this sample's time point signals: newly diagnosed GD, antithyroid drugs for less than 3 months. For both TCR sequencing and RNA sequencing, RNA was extracted from PBMCs using TRIzol. Graves' disease was diagnosed according to American Thyroid Association guidelines. The patients came from an endocrinology department in Xi'an, China. Each patient gave roughly 8.4 milliliters of peripheral blood, collected in an EDTA anticoagulant tube. Ficoll Paque Plus density gradient separation was used to isolate PBMCs, and no additional T cell sorting was done. An Agilent 2100 Bioanalyzer and agarose gel were used to check RNA quality, while a NanoDrop 2000 measured RNA concentration. The protocol used for the library was multiplex PCR. Sequencing was carried out with an Illumina HiSeq 4000. iRepertoire HTBI primers and Arm-PCR amplification of CDR3 regions were used to construct TCR beta libraries. PCR products were gel purified before sequencing. As for the original processing: Gene usage analysis of CDR3 amino acid clonotypes used the approximately 56 TRBV and 12 to 15 TRBJ segments found across samples. COPE and FqMerger were used to merge filtered high-quality paired reads into contigs. Contigs were aligned with BLAST to IMGT TRBV, TRBD and TRBJ reference genes, and CDR3 was defined per IMGT. Any clonotype with a frequency above 0.1% was counted as a highly expanded clone. Shannon entropy served as the measure of repertoire diversity, while the Gini coefficient captured V-J evenness. Clonotypes shared by more than one individual were considered public. TCRdb reran the public reads through fastp at Q25 and MiXCR, keeping productive beta chains. Duplicate CDR3 protein sequences are folded into a single record with the most common DNA and genes. The V and J calls were not made by the authors but by TCRdb's processing. This sample holds some 600,000 distinct CDR3 sequences; roughly 16% were observed only once. Approximately 12% of the sample lies in the top ten.

Germline trimming: 2 bases from V, 5 bases from J; junction bases outside gene matches: 9. From a lookup of the germline V gene, CDR1 and CDR2 are MNHEY and SVGAGI. The cysteine opens and the phenylalanine closes a CDR3 of 16 amino acids. Just CDR3 DNA is preserved here, 48 bases in frame from base 1. These data were also reused for a study on T cells in Graves' hyperthyroidism and ophthalmopathy. Per that second paper: Stable Graves' hyperthyroidism was defined as the absence of progression to ophthalmopathy over 18 months of follow-up. Hyperthyroidism patients were aged 18 to 65 years and newly diagnosed, with disease duration of less than 2 months. Any patient with an uncontrolled infection, another autoimmune disease, pregnancy or lactation was excluded. Clinical symptoms, serum thyroxine and TRAb, thyroid ultrasound, and orbital computed tomography formed the basis for the diagnoses. A first-round RT-PCR of the TCR CDR3 used the HTBI primer set with the Qiagen OneStep RT-PCR kit. Most expanded thyroid clonotypes (frequency above 0.001) were also detected in blood, suggesting blood repertoires may reflect thyroid immune responses. A model built on a 13 V-J signature distinguished ophthalmopathy from stable hyperthyroidism, reaching 85% to 90% sensitivity and 81.08% specificity in cross-validation and 80%/75% in testing. During validation, the model predicted progression to ophthalmopathy a median of around 7 months ahead of onset, with more than 60% sensitivity and 72.22% specificity. To identify distinguishing TCR V-J signatures, a discovery cohort of about a hundred patients was used, comprising 43 with Graves' ophthalmopathy and about 59 with stable Graves' hyperthyroidism. Whether ophthalmopathy could be predicted prospectively was tested in an independent validation cohort made up of 18 hyperthyroidism patients plus 17 patients who later progressed to ophthalmopathy. For training and testing, the 100 patients in the discovery cohort were randomly divided in a 7:3 ratio. The study also compared thyroid tissue and blood T-cell repertoires from five or six Graves' hyperthyroidism patients. After sampling, hyperthyroidism patients received methimazole starting at 30 mg daily, and ophthalmopathy patients received high-dose intravenous methylprednisolone. Libraries were constructed in a second round of multiplex PCR, after which size selection and purification were performed. Paired-end sequencing of the libraries was performed with 100 bp reads on an Illumina HiSeq2000. SOAPnuke was used to process the raw data, throwing out any read that contained adapters or uncalled bases, had a mean Phred below 15, or lacked an exact constant-primer or identifier match. COPE v1.2.5 was used to merge the high-quality paired reads, and each unique nucleotide sequence was defined as a clonotype. MiTCR v1.1 was used to align clonotypes to the IMGT TRBV, TRBD and TRBJ reference segments. The analysis was restricted to V-J combinations with a frequency above 0.0001, which together covered approximately 99% of the repertoires. The TCS score was defined as F50 (clonal expansion) divided by E x V (chaos), with BLOSUM62-based TCRdist calculated between CDR3 peptides within each V-J. Welch's t-statistics and random forest reduced roughly 500 V-J features to roughly 13, which were used in a naive Bayes classifier (R e1071). No statistical method was used to set the sample size in advance, and investigators knew the group allocation. The paper describes TCR Vbeta CDR3 sequencing of 135 peripheral blood samples, made up of 43 ophthalmopathy patients, 70 to 75 hyperthyroidism patients and about 17 progressor patients.

This TCR came from a man younger than 35 with Graves disease. Donor details come from another sample of the same person, matched by shared clones. The chain was built from TRBV6-5 and TRBJ2-5; 9 bases in between match TRBD2. Here the sequenced sample was peripheral blood mononuclear cells (PBMCs), taken at new diagnosis, from a patient treated with antithyroid drugs. The CDR3 in this case is CASSYVVAGDWETQYF. In nucleotides, the sequence is TGTGCCAGCAGTTACGTCGTAGCGGGAGACTGGGAGACCCAGTACTTC.